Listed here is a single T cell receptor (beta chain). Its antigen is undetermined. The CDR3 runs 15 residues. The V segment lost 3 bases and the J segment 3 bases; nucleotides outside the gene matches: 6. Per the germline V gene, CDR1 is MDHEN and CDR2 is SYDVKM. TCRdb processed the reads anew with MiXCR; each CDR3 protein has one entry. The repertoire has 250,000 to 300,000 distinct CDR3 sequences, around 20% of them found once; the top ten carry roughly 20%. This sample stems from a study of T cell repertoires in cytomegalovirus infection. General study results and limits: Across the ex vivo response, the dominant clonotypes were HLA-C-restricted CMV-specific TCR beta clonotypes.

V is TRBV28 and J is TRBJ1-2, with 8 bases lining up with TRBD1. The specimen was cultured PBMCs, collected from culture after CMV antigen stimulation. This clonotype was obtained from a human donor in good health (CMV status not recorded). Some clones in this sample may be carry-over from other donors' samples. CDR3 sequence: CASSFSGGSDYGYTF. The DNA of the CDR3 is TGTGCCAGCAGTTTCTCAGGGGGCAGTGACTATGGCTACACCTTC.